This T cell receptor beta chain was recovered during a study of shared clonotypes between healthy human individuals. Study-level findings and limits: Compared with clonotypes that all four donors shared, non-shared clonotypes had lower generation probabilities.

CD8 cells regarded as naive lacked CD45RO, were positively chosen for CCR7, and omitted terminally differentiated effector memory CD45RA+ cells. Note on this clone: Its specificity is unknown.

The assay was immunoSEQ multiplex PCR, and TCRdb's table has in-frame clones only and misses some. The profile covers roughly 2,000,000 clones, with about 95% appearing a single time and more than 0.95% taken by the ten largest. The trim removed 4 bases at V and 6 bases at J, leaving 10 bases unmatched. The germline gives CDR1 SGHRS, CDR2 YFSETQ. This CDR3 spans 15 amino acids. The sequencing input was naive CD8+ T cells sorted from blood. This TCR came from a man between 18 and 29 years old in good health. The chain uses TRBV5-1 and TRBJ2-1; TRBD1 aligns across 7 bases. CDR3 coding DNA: TGCGCCAGCAGCCGAGGGGACAGTCCTAGCAATGAGCAGTTCTTC. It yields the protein CASSRGDSPSNEQFF.